This TCR beta chain appears in the sequencing data of a study of post-analysis software for immune sequencing data. The V end lost 6 bases, the J end lost 5 bases, and 8 bases lay between the germline ends. Germline V gene sequence: CDR1 KGHSH, CDR2 LQKENI. The CDR3 is 12 residues long. Notes on the study in general: The study found TRBV5-6, TRBV5-1 and TRBV20-1 among several TRBV segments more frequent in patients than controls.

Unique molecular identifiers were carried by the TCR beta cDNA libraries. TCRdb recomputed calls from the PCR reads with MiXCR, one row per CDR3 protein. The sample records about 810,000 distinct CDR3 sequences, roughly 50% being singletons. With regard to this clonotype: The antigen remains undetermined.

The chain couples TRBV18 to TRBJ2-1, with D possibly matching TRBD1 (5 bases). The sample was blood. This sequence originates from a girl aged 10 to 17 with multiple sclerosis. This CDR3 reads CASSRQHNEQFF. The CDR3 region has the DNA TGTGCCAGCTCCCGACAGCACAATGAGCAGTTCTTC.